This T cell receptor (beta chain) was identified during a study of T cell responses to AZD1222 COVID-19 vaccine. Method: immunoSEQ multiplex PCR; TCRdb's copy keeps in-frame clones and lacks some. The table shows 130,000 to 150,000 clones, with approximately 88% occurring only once. Whole-study findings and limits: Spike as a whole was targeted by vaccine-associated CD4 TCRs, dominant at 160-218 and 743-854. Donors were chiefly white British, with a greater number of females, and clonal diversity was perhaps underestimated.

V was trimmed by 5 bases and J by 1 base, leaving 15 bases between them. Germline values: CDR1 SGDLS, CDR2 YYNGEE. CDR3 length equals 15 residues. About this clone: Its antigen is currently unknown.

The chain employs TRBV9 and TRBJ2-5; possibly TRBD1 for D (7 bases). Specimen: peripheral blood, collected on day 0 of AZD1222 vaccination. The TCR was taken from an adult in good health. The CDR3 DNA sequence: TGTGCCAGCAGGGGGGGACAGAAGGTCCAAGAGACCCAGTACTTC. Protein product: CASRGGQKVQETQYF.